What follows are 21 T cell receptor beta chains derived from one specimen sequenced in a study of T-cell memory formation after mild COVID-19. TCRdb reanalysed the 5' RACE reads using MiXCR and keeps one entry per CDR3 protein. The repertoire holds 110,000 or so distinct CDR3 sequences, with about a sixth as singletons. What was sequenced was PBMCs or a T cell subset sorted from them (not recorded which). The source of these receptors is a man younger than 30 who had mild COVID-19 (a few samples of this study predate the infection). Cell type and time point are not known.

The CDR3 spells CASKLGGTQYF. The CDR3 DNA sequence: TGTGCCAGCAAACTAGGGGGGACCCAGTACTTC. The J gene is TRBJ2-5, the V gene TRBV6-1; a possible D gene is TRBD1 (6 bases). Between the trimmed V and J ends, which lost 7 bases and 7 bases, there was a span of 10 bases. The CDR3 runs 11 residues. Germline values: CDR1 MNHNS, CDR2 SASEGT.

This clonotype was detected only a few times. The rearrangement joins TRBV12-3 or TRBV12-4 to TRBJ1-5; D is unresolved. The CDR3 is 13 residues long. Between the trimmed V and J ends, which lost 6 bases and 4 bases, there was a span of 10 bases. The CDR3 protein is CASSFWGNQPQHF. The CDR3, as DNA: TGTGCCAGCAGCTTTTGGGGAAATCAGCCCCAGCATTTT.

This clonotype was detected only a few times. The chain carries TRBV2 and TRBJ2-1; D remains unclear. V lost 3 bases and J 11 bases, leaving 5 bases between the germline ends. The CDR3 sequence is 10 residues long. Germline V CDR1 and CDR2: SNHLY, FYNNEI. In nucleotides, the CDR3 is TGTGCCAGCAGTGACGTACAGCAGTTCTTC. Its protein product is CASSDVQQFF.

The DNA of the CDR3 is TGTGCCAGCCGGGGGGGTGCCAAAAACATTCAGTACTTC. Its protein product is CASRGGAKNIQYF. The chain recombines TRBV2 with TRBJ2-4; 8 bases are a match to TRBD2. The V segment lost 8 bases and the J segment 1 base; nucleotides outside the gene matches: 1. The CDR3 runs 13 residues. From germline, CDR1 is SNHLY and CDR2 FYNNEI.

The CDR3 DNA follows: TGTGCCAGCAGCCCCCTGACAGGGGCCTACGAGCAGTACTTC. Translating gives CASSPLTGAYEQYF. The chain couples TRBV11-2 to TRBJ2-7, with 8 positions matching TRBD1. Germline V gives CDR1 SGHAT, CDR2 FQNNGV. This CDR3 is built from 14 residues. With V trimmed by 5 bases and J by 2 bases, 5 bases remained unmatched. Drawing the rest from reference TRBV11-2 and TRBJ2-7, the complete variable domain is EAGVAQSPRYKIIEKRQSVAFWCNPISGHATLYWYQQILGQGPKLLIQFQNNGVVDDSQLPKDRFSAERLKGVDSTLKIQPAKLEDSAVYLCASSPLTGAYEQYFGPGTRLTVT.

The chain employs TRBV6-5 and TRBJ1-1, with D hard to call. CDR1 is MNHEY, CDR2 SVGAGI, per germline. V lost 0 bases and J lost 6, with 17 bases in between. The CDR3 has 16 residues. In DNA form, the CDR3 reads TGTGCCAGCAGTTACTCTGGCGGATCTCGGTCGGCTGAAGCTTTCTTT. Its protein is CASSYSGGSRSAEAFF.

The J gene is TRBJ1-1, the V gene TRBV6-5, with D possibly being TRBD1 (5 bases). Germline V gene data show CDR1 as MNHEY and CDR2 as SVGAGI. The CDR3 covers 14 residues. V was cut by 6 bases and J by 4 bases, with 15 bases left in between. This chain's CDR3 is CASRSRNQGTEAFF. In nucleotides, the CDR3 is TGTGCCAGCAGGTCCAGAAACCAGGGCACTGAAGCTTTCTTT.

This clonotype was observed a few times. This chain joins TRBV7-2 and TRBJ1-2; possible D gene TRBD1, 6 bases. The V end lost 3 bases, the J end lost 3 bases, and 17 bases lay between the germline ends. The CDR3 has 16 residues. Germline CDR1 SGHTA, CDR2 FQGNSA. The CDR3 spells CASSLGGTGIDYGYTF. DNA of the CDR3: TGTGCCAGCAGCTTGGGGGGTACAGGGATCGACTATGGCTACACCTTC.

V gene TRBV20-1 combines with J gene TRBJ1-6, with 8 bases matching TRBD1. Germline assignment: CDR1 DFQATT and CDR2 SNEGSKA (reference sequence). The CDR3 sequence is 16 residues long. V shed 3 bases, J shed 3 bases, and the junction held 7 bases outside the gene matches. CDR3 nucleotide sequence: TGCAGTGCTAGGGGCGACAGGGGAAGCTATAATTCACCCCTCCACTTT. Translated: CSARGDRGSYNSPLHF.

The chain links TRBV7-2 to TRBJ1-1; the D gene is possibly TRBD1 (6 bases). The germline V and J ends were trimmed by 5 bases and 10 bases, with 23 bases remaining between them. CDR3 length equals 15 residues. The germline V gene encodes CDR1 SGHTA and CDR2 FQGNSA. Here the CDR3 reads CASSPRGGHYEGAFF. The CDR3 DNA reads TGTGCCAGCAGCCCAAGGGGGGGACACTACGAGGGAGCTTTCTTT.

This clonotype turned up a few times. This chain joins TRBV11-3 and TRBJ2-5, with D unclear. The CDR3 is made up of 13 amino acids. CDR1 is SGHNT, CDR2 YENEEA, per germline. The V end was cut by 5 bases, the J end by 1 base, with 8 bases between. The CDR3: CASSTYAQETQYF. The DNA for the CDR3 is TGTGCCAGCAGCACCTATGCCCAAGAGACCCAGTACTTC.

In its sample, this clonotype was seen a few times. The V gene is TRBV12-3 or TRBV12-4, the J gene TRBJ2-4; maybe TRBD2 (5 bases). V lost 5 bases, J lost 6 bases, and 8 bases lay in between. This CDR3 is 12 amino acids long. The CDR3 region is CASSLTRNIQYF. The DNA of the CDR3 is TGTGCCAGCAGTCTTACTAGAAACATTCAGTACTTC.

This rearrangement joins TRBV6-2 or TRBV6-3 to TRBJ2-2, with TRBD1 matching 9 bases. CDR1 MNHEY and CDR2 SVGEGT come from the germline V gene. This CDR3 has 15 residues. V trimming: 6 bases; J trimming: 6 bases; junction bases outside the gene matches: 8. In DNA form, the CDR3 reads TGTGCCAGCAGCGTACAGGGGGCGCCGCCCGGGGAGCTGTTTTTT. This sequence encodes CASSVQGAPPGELFF.

This clonotype was seen a few times. The J gene is TRBJ2-3, the V gene TRBV7-2; tentative D call: TRBD1 (6 bases). Deletions cut 6 bases from V and 0 bases from J, with 19 bases between. The CDR3 extends over 17 amino acids. Germline V gene sequence: CDR1 SGHTA, CDR2 FQGNSA. CDR3 loop: CASRFRQELISTDTQYF. DNA for the CDR3: TGTGCCAGCAGGTTTCGACAGGAGTTAATAAGCACAGATACGCAGTATTTT.

The V gene is TRBV18, the J gene TRBJ2-3; TRBD2 agrees at 10 bases. The germline gives CDR1 KGHSH, CDR2 LQKENI. The CDR3 contains 22 residues. The V segment lost 3 bases and the J segment 3 bases; nucleotides outside the gene matches: 24. The DNA of the CDR3 is TGTGCCAGCTCACCTCAAACCGCCCGATCCTTAGGACTAGCGGAACGTACAGATACGCAGTATTTT. It encodes CASSPQTARSLGLAERTDTQYF.

V usage is TRBV12-3 or TRBV12-4 and J usage is TRBJ1-4; no clear D gene. The length of the CDR3 is 11 residues. Trimming pared 4 bases from V and 7 bases from J, leaving 4 bases between. The DNA for the CDR3 is TGTGCCAGCAGTTACCGTGAAAAACTGTTTTTT. Amino acids: CASSYREKLFF.

This clonotype was counted between two and nine times. V and J are TRBV28 and TRBJ1-2, with a weak D call TRBD1 (6 bases). V was shortened by 6 bases and J by 4 bases, with 15 bases between the two germline ends. The V gene's germline CDR1 is MDHEN and CDR2 SYDVKM. The CDR3 loop spans 14 amino acids. The CDR3 DNA reads TGTGCCAGCAGCCAGGGGCCCCCGTTCTATGGCTACACCTTC. Protein product: CASSQGPPFYGYTF.

The chain combines TRBV12-3 or TRBV12-4 with TRBJ2-4; D gene uncertain. The V and J ends lost 1 base and 0 bases respectively, with 4 bases between them. The CDR3 runs to 14 residues. The DNA for the CDR3 is TGTGCCAGCAGTTTAGAGGTAGCCAAAAACATTCAGTACTTC. Its protein product is CASSLEVAKNIQYF.

The chain has TRBV12-3 or TRBV12-4 and TRBJ2-7; a possible D gene is TRBD1 (6 bases). Trimming took off 6 bases at V and 5 bases at J, with 14 bases between the two ends. This CDR3 has 13 residues. The CDR3 sequence: CASSFTGIHEQYF. The CDR3 nucleotides read TGTGCCAGCAGCTTTACAGGGATCCACGAGCAGTACTTC.

This clonotype was found a few times. This rearrangement joins TRBV20-1 to TRBJ2-7, with a possible D match to TRBD1 (6 bases). Looked up from germline, CDR1 is DFQATT and CDR2 is SNEGSKA (reference sequence). Trimming cost V 5 bases and J 3 bases, with 20 bases left between them. This CDR3 has 15 residues. CDR3 protein: CSARPPTGYGYEQYF. The CDR3 nucleotides read TGCAGTGCTCGCCCCCCTACAGGGTACGGCTACGAGCAGTACTTC.

The chain employs TRBV2 and TRBJ2-7; the D is unclear. Germline loops: CDR1 SNHLY, CDR2 FYNNEI. This CDR3 has 11 residues. Trimming removed 7 bases at V and 3 bases at J, with 7 bases between. DNA for the CDR3: TGTGCCAGCAAAATAATCTACGAGCAGTACGTC. Residues: CASKIIYEQYV.